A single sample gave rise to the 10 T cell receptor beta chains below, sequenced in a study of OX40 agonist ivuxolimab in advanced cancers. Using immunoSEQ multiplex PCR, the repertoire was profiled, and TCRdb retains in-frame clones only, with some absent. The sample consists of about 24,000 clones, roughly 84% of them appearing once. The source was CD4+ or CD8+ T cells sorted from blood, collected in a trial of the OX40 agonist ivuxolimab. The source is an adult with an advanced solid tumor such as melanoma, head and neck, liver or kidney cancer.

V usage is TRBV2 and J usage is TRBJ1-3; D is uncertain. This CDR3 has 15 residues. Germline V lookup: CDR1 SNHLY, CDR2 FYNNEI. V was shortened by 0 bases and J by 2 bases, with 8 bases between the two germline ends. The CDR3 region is CASSEASGPGNTIYF. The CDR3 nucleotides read TGTGCCAGCAGTGAAGCAAGCGGGCCTGGAAACACCATATATTTT. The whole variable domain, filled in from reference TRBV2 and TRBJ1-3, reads EPEVTQTPSHQVTQMGQEVILRCVPISNHLYFYWYRQILGQKVEFLVSFYNNEISEKSEIFDDQFSVERPDGSNFTLKIRSTKLEDSAMYFCASSEASGPGNTIYFGEGSWLTVV.

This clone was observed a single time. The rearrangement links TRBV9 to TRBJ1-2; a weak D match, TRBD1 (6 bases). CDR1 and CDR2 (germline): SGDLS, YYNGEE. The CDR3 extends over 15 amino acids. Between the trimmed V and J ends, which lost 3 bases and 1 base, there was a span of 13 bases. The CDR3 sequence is CASSARDTLNYGYTF. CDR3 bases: TGTGCCAGCAGCGCCCGGGACACTCTTAACTATGGCTACACCTTC.

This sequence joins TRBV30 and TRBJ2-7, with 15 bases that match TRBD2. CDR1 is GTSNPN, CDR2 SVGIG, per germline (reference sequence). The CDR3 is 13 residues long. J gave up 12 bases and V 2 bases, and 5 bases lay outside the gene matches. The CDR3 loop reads CAWSPGTSGRWYF. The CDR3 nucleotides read TGTGCCTGGAGTCCCGGGACTAGCGGGAGGTGGTACTTC. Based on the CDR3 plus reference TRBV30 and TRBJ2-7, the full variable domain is SQTIHQWPATLVQPVGSPLSLECTVEGTSNPNLYWYRQAAGRGLQLLFYSVGIGQISSEVPQNLSASRPQDRQFILSSKKLLLSDSGFYLCAWSPGTSGRWYFGPGTRLTVT.

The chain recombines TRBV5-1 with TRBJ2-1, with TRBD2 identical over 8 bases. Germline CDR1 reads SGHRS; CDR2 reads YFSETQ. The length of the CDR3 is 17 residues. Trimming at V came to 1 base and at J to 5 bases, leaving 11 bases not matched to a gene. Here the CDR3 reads CASSLHPPGLVDNEQFF. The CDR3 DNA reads TGCGCCAGCAGCTTGCACCCACCGGGACTAGTCGACAATGAGCAGTTCTTC.

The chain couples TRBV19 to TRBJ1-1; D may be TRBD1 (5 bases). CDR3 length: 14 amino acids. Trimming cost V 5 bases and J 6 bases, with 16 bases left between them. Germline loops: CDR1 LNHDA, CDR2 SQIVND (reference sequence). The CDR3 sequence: CASSVRGIASEAFF. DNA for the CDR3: TGTGCCAGTAGTGTTCGGGGGATCGCGTCTGAAGCTTTCTTT.

The CDR3 protein is CASSQLGLAKNIQYF. CDR3 nucleotides: TGCGCCAGCAGCCAGCTAGGCCTAGCCAAAAACATTCAGTACTTC. This sequence joins TRBV4-3 and TRBJ2-4; D is unclear. The CDR3 is 15 residues long. Germline assignment: CDR1 LGHNA and CDR2 YSLEER. The V and J ends lost 3 bases and 0 bases respectively, with 9 bases between them.

The CDR3 loop is CASSPQGKETQYF. CDR3 coding DNA: TGTGCCAGCTCACCACAGGGGAAAGAGACCCAGTACTTC. V and J are TRBV18 and TRBJ2-5, with D perhaps matching TRBD1 (5 bases). Germline V gene sequence: CDR1 KGHSH, CDR2 LQKENI. With 1 base removed from V and 3 bases from J, the gap between germline ends came to 6 bases. The CDR3 sequence is 13 residues long.

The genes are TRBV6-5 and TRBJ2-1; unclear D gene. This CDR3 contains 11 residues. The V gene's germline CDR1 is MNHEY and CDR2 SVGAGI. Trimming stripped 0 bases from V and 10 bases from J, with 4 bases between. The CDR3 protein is CASSYSSEQFF. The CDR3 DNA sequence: TGTGCCAGCAGTTACTCTAGCGAGCAGTTCTTC.

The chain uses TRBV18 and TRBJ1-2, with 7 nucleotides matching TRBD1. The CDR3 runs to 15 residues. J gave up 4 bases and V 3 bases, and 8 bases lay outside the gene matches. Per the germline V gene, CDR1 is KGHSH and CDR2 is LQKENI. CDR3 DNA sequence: TGTGCCAGCTCACCGGGAGCGACAGGGTCCTATGGCTACACCTTC. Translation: CASSPGATGSYGYTF. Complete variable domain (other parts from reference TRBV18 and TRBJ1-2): NAGVMQNPRHLVRRRGQEARLRCSPMKGHSHVYWYRQLPEEGLKFMVYLQKENIIDESGMPKERFSAEFPKEGPSILRIQQVVRGDSAAYFCASSPGATGSYGYTFGSGTRLTVV.

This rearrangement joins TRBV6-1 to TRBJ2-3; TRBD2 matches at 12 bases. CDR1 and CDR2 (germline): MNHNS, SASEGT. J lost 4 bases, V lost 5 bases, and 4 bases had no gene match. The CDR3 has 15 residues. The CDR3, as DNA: TGTGCCAGCAGTCCCACTAGCGGGGGGCCAGATACGCAGTATTTT. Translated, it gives CASSPTSGGPDTQYF.